The 5 T cell receptor beta chains below come from one sample, sequenced in a study of memory CD4+ T cells and cytomegalovirus serostatus. Single viable CD3+CD4+CD8-CD45RO+ cells were sorted as the memory CD4+ T cells. Sequencing used immunoSEQ multiplex PCR; TCRdb keeps in-frame clones, though not all of them. The sample yields approximately 52,000 clones, around 78% seen once. The sequenced material came from memory CD4+ T cells from blood. These TCRs come from an adult in good health and CMV-seronegative.

The chain couples TRBV9 to TRBJ1-6; D not certain. The CDR3 consists of 14 residues. Trimming removed 0 bases at V and 4 bases at J, with 5 bases between. The V gene's germline CDR1 is SGDLS and CDR2 YYNGEE. In DNA form, the CDR3 reads TGTGCCAGCAGCGTAGGGTCGTATAATTCACCCCTCCACTTT. As protein: CASSVGSYNSPLHF.

The chain links TRBV2 to TRBJ1-1; D call uncertain. Trimming left V 2 bases short and J 1 base short, with 5 bases between. The CDR3 runs to 13 residues. CDR1 and CDR2 from the germline V gene are SNHLY and FYNNEI. CDR3 DNA: TGTGCCAGCAGTGAAATCTGGAACACTGAAGCTTTCTTT. This sequence encodes CASSEIWNTEAFF.

This sequence joins TRBV5-1 and TRBJ2-3; D tentatively reads TRBD1 or TRBD2 (5 bases each). This CDR3 comprises 17 residues. Germline V gene data show CDR1 as SGHRS and CDR2 as YFSETQ. V shed 1 base and J shed 3 bases, with 18 bases lying between them. CDR3 residues: CASSLPRGGEGTDTQYF. CDR3 DNA: TGCGCCAGCAGCTTGCCTCGTGGGGGAGAGGGGACAGATACGCAGTATTTT.

This clone was seen a few times. The rearrangement joins TRBV5-1 to TRBJ1-6; D is undetermined. This CDR3 has 14 amino acids. Trimming stripped 6 bases from V and 7 bases from J, with 14 bases between. The germline V gene has CDR1 SGHRS and CDR2 YFSETQ. CDR3 region: CASNEGGRNSPLHF. The CDR3, as DNA: TGCGCCAGCAACGAGGGAGGACGAAATTCACCCCTCCACTTT.

The chain is built from TRBV4-1 and TRBJ2-1; 9 bases match TRBD1. CDR3 size: 17 residues. V was pared by 1 base and J by 6 bases, with 10 bases of the junction left unmatched. Germline CDR1 reads MGHRA; CDR2 reads YSYEKL. In DNA, the CDR3 is TGCGCCAGCAGCCAAGTCAGGCGGGGACAGGGCCCCAATGAGCAGTTCTTC. Protein product: CASSQVRRGQGPNEQFF.